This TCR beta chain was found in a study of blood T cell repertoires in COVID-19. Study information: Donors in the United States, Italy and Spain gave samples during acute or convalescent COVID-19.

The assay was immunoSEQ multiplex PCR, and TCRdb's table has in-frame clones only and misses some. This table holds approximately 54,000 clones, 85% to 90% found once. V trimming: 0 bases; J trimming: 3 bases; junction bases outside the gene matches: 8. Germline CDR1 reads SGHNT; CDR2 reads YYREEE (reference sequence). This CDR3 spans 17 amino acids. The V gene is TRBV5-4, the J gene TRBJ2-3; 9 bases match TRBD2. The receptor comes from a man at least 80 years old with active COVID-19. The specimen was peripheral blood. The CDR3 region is CASSLESGTSRTDTQYF. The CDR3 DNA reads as TGTGCCAGCAGCTTGGAATCCGGGACTAGCAGGACAGATACGCAGTATTTT.